These 3 T cell receptor beta chains came from one sample sequenced in a study of T cell responses to AZD1222 COVID-19 vaccine. TCRdb's copy holds only in-frame clones and misses some; the assay was immunoSEQ multiplex PCR. The table includes over 25,000 clones, roughly 78% detected once. Sequencing used peripheral blood, obtained on day 0 of AZD1222 vaccination. Source of these receptors: an adult in good health.

This clone has only one observation. For the CDR3, the DNA is TGTGCCAGCAGCGTGAGACAGGCCCCGAACACTGAAGCTTTCTTT. It codes for CASSVRQAPNTEAFF. The chain employs TRBV7-2 and TRBJ1-1; tentatively, D is TRBD1 (6 bases). This CDR3 is 15 amino acids long. Germline V lookup: CDR1 SGHTA, CDR2 FQGNSA. Trimming left V 5 bases short and J 1 base short, with 14 bases between.

The V call is TRBV18, the J call TRBJ1-6, with 9 bases matching TRBD1. The CDR3 length is 16 residues. Germline V gives CDR1 KGHSH, CDR2 LQKENI. With V trimmed by 3 bases and J by 7 bases, 7 bases remained unmatched. The CDR3 protein is CASSPPTGTGNSPLHF. The CDR3 DNA is TGTGCCAGCTCACCCCCGACAGGGACAGGGAATTCACCCCTCCACTTT.

In this sample, this clone turned up a few times. The chain carries TRBV11-2 and TRBJ2-3, with TRBD2 matching over 10 bases. The CDR3 contains 16 residues. J lost 9 bases, V lost 5 bases, and 14 bases had no gene match. Germline CDR1 reads SGHAT; CDR2 reads FQNNGV. CDR3 loop: CASSPRASGREGTQYF. As DNA, the CDR3 is TGTGCCAGCAGCCCCCGTGCTAGCGGGAGAGAAGGCACGCAGTATTTT.